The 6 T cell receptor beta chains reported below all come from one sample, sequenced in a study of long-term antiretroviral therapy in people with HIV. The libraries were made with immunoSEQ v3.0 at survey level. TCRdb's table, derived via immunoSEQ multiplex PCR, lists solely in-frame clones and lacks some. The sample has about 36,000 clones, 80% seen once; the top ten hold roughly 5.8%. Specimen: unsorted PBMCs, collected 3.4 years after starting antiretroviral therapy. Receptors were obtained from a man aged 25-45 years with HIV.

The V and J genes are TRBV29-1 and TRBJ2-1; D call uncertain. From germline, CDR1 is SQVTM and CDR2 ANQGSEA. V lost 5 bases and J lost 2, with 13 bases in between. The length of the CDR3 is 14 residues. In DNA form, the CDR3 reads TGCAGCGTTCGTAGTGGGAAAACCTACAATGAGCAGTTCTTC. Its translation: CSVRSGKTYNEQFF.

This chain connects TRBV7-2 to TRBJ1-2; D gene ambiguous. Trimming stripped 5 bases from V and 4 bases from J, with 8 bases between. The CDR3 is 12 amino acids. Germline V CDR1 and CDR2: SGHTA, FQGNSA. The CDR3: CASSPYGYGYTF. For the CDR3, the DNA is TGTGCCAGCAGCCCTTACGGCTATGGCTACACCTTC.

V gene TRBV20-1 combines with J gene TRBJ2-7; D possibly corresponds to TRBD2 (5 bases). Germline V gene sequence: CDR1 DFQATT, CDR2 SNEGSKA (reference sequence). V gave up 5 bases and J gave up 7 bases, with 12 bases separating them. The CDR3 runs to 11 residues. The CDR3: CSARLKVEQYF. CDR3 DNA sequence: TGCAGTGCTCGACTAAAGGTTGAGCAGTACTTC.

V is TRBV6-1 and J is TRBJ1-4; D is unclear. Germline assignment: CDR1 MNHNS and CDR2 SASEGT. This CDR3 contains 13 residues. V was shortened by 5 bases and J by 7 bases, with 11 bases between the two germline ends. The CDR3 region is CASSRIDTEKLFF. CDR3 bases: TGTGCCAGCAGTAGGATAGATACTGAAAAACTGTTTTTT.

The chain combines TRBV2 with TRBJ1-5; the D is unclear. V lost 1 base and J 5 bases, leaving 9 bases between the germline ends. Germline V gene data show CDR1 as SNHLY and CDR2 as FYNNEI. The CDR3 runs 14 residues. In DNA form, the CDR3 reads TGTGCCAGCAGTGAAGTGAGGGTTTATCAGCCCCAGCATTTT. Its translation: CASSEVRVYQPQHF.

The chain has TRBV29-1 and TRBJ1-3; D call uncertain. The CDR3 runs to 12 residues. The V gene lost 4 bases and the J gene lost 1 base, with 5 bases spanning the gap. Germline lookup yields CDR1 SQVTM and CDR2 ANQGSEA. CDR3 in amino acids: CSVGESGNTIYF. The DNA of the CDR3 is TGCAGCGTTGGGGAATCTGGAAACACCATATATTTT.